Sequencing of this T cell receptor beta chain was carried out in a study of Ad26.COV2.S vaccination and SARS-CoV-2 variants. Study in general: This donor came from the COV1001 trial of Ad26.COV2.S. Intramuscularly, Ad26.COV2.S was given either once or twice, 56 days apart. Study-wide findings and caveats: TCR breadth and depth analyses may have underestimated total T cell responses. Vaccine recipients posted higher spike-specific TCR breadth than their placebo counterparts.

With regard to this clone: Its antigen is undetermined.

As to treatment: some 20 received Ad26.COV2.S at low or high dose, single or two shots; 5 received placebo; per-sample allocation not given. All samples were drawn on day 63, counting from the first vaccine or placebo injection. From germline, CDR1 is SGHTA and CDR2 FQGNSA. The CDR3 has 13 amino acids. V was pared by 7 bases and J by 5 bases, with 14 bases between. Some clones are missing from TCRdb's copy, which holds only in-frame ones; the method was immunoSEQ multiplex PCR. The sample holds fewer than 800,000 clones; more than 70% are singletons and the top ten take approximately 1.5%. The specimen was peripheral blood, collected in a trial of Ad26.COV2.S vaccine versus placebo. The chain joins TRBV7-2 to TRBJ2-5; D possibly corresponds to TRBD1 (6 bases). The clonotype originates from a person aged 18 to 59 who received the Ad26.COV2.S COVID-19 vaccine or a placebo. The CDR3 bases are TGTGCCAGCACCCTTAGCCAGGGGGAGACCCAGTACTTC. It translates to CASTLSQGETQYF.